This T cell receptor (beta chain) was observed in a study of T-cell memory formation after mild COVID-19. In the case of this clonotype: Its antigen remains unidentified.

Overall study findings and caveats: Mostly located in CM and EM were contracting CD4+ clones, with contracting CD8+ clones located in EMRA. Clones that got smaller from day 15 to 85 had even CD4/CD8, while clones growing later tipped toward CD4+.

One entry per CDR3 protein results from TCRdb running MiXCR on the 5' RACE reads. This table has a few hundred thousand distinct CDR3 sequences, just under 20% appearing once. The clonotype was recovered from a man aged 18 to 30 who had mild COVID-19 (a few samples of this study predate the infection). Cell type and time point are not known. Sequenced material: PBMCs or a T cell subset sorted from them (not recorded which).

The CDR3 is CASAQRGRTDTQYF. The CDR3 DNA reads TGTGCCAGCGCCCAGCGGGGCCGCACAGATACGCAGTATTTT. The rearrangement joins TRBV27 to TRBJ2-3; TRBD2 matches 7 bases. The ends lost 8 bases at V and 1 base at J; junction bases unmatched: 6. There are 14 residues in the CDR3. Germline CDR1 is MNHEY and CDR2 is SMNVEV (reference sequence).